The T cell receptor beta chain described here comes from a study of control samples from healthy donors and cancer patients. CDR1 SEHNR and CDR2 FQNEAQ come from the germline V gene (reference sequence). This CDR3 has 16 amino acids. V was clipped by 1 base and J by 5 bases; unmatched bases: 9. Assay used: immunoSEQ multiplex PCR; TCRdb lists only in-frame clones, some missing. The sample carries some 100,000 clones, roughly 92% recorded once. V gene TRBV7-9 combines with J gene TRBJ2-5; TRBD1 agrees at 8 bases. This sequence was found in a human donor in good health. The donor label of this sample is uncertain. The sequenced sample consisted of blood. For the CDR3, the DNA is TGTGCCAGCAGCTTAGGGACAGGGACTTTTGTTGAGACCCAGTACTTC. This gives the protein CASSLGTGTFVETQYF.